Here is one T cell receptor (beta chain) with its context. The record originates from a study of regulatory T cells in long-lasting Graves disease. The time point denotes: newly diagnosed GD, antithyroid drugs for less than 3 months. Isolated PBMC RNA provided the starting material for the TCR library. V was pared by 5 bases and J by 4 bases, with 6 bases of the junction left unmatched. The CDR3 runs 15 residues. Germline CDR1 is SGHDN and CDR2 is FVKESK. Relying on iRepertoire HTBI primers and Arm-PCR of CDR3 regions, the team built TCR beta libraries. TCRdb re-called the multiplex PCR reads through MiXCR, storing one row per CDR3 protein. This sample has roughly 560,000 distinct CDR3 sequences; about 16% occur once, and the top ten carry 20% to 25%. These data also featured in a second study, about T cells in Graves' hyperthyroidism and ophthalmopathy.

The chain joins TRBV14 to TRBJ2-3; 10 bases align to TRBD2. The specimen was peripheral blood mononuclear cells (PBMCs), collected at new diagnosis, from a patient treated with antithyroid drugs. The receptor's source is a woman aged 35-65 years with Graves disease. The CDR3 loop reads CASSVGLAFADTQYF. The CDR3 nucleotides are TGTGCCAGCAGCGTGGGACTAGCGTTCGCAGATACGCAGTATTTT. The full variable domain, completed using reference TRBV14 and TRBJ2-3, is EAGVTQFPSHSVIEKGQTVTLRCDPISGHDNLYWYRRVMGKEIKFLLHFVKESKQDESGMPNNRFLAERTGGTYSTLKVQPAELEDSGVYFCASSVGLAFADTQYFGPGTRLTVL.